The source of this T cell receptor (beta chain) is a study of cytomegalovirus exposure and HLA in healthy donors. The study's findings and limits: Using the classifier, cytomegalovirus status was reportedly diagnosed with high specificity and sensitivity. The study labeled 170 or so TCR beta chains cytomegalovirus-associated. Most TCRs appeared rarely, but some public TCRs recurred in many donors.

Among the 110 or so subjects of the validation cohort, separate from the roughly 700-subject first cohort, were the donors. CDR3 length: 15 amino acids. V lost 11 bases to trimming and J lost 6 bases, with 25 bases between them. Germline lookup yields CDR1 MDHEN and CDR2 SYDVKM. With respect to this clone: Its specificity is not known.

TCRdb keeps only in-frame clones here, not all; method: immunoSEQ multiplex PCR. The sample yields some 150,000 clones, approximately 90% seen once. The clonotype comes from a man younger than 35 in good health and CMV-seronegative. Sequencing was done on a sample of PBMCs. The rearrangement joins TRBV28 to TRBJ1-2; D is uncertain. The CDR3 DNA follows: TGTGCCGGCACCCCCAGCAACCGATTGGGAGATGGCTACACCTTC. It is translated as CAGTPSNRLGDGYTF.